The 18 T cell receptor beta chains below were found in one sample sequenced in a study of blood T cell repertoires in COVID-19. The protocol was immunoSEQ multiplex PCR, while the TCRdb copy is restricted to in-frame clones and leaves out a portion. The table includes 200,000 or so clones, roughly three quarters detected once. The sequenced material came from peripheral blood. These receptors came from a man between 60 and 75 years old with active or convalescent COVID-19.

The J gene is TRBJ1-2, the V gene TRBV10-3, with D unclear. Per the germline V gene, CDR1 is ENHRY and CDR2 is SYGVKD. Trimming pared 4 bases from V and 3 bases from J, leaving 15 bases between. CDR3 length equals 15 residues. The CDR3 DNA is TGTGCCATCAGTGGGTGGTCACAAGCGGACTATGGCTACACCTTC. Its translation: CAISGWSQADYGYTF.

The chain uses TRBV7-9 and TRBJ1-2; perhaps TRBD1 as D (5 bases). Germline lookup yields CDR1 SEHNR and CDR2 FQNEAQ (reference sequence). This CDR3 has 16 amino acids. The V and J ends lost 7 bases and 8 bases respectively, with 26 bases between them. The CDR3 here is CASNPQGGSSTMGYTF. The CDR3 DNA reads as TGTGCCAGCAACCCCCAGGGCGGCTCCTCAACTATGGGCTACACCTTC.

J is TRBJ2-1 and V is TRBV6-2 or TRBV6-3; 8 nucleotides agree with TRBD2. The V segment lost 2 bases and the J segment 7 bases; nucleotides outside the gene matches: 7. Germline V gene data show CDR1 as MNHEY and CDR2 as SVGEGT. The CDR3 has 15 amino acids. DNA of the CDR3: TGTGCCAGCAGTTACCATCGGGAGGGCCGAAATGAGCAGTTCTTC. Translated: CASSYHREGRNEQFF.

This rearrangement joins TRBV7-3 to TRBJ1-1, with D perhaps matching TRBD1 (6 bases). V lost 5 bases and J lost 1, with 11 bases in between. Germline V lookup: CDR1 SGHTA, CDR2 FQGTGA. The CDR3 totals 14 residues. This CDR3 reads CASSPQGSNTEAFF. The CDR3 bases are TGTGCCAGCAGCCCTCAGGGGTCGAACACTGAAGCTTTCTTT.

This chain uses TRBV27 with TRBJ1-2; weak D call: TRBD1 (6 bases). The germline gives CDR1 MNHEY, CDR2 SMNVEV (reference sequence). The V end was cut by 6 bases, the J end by 6 bases, with 20 bases between. The CDR3 loop spans 15 amino acids. The CDR3 reads CASSRGGALGNGYTF. The CDR3 DNA reads as TGTGCCAGCAGCCGGGGGGGGGCTTTAGGTAATGGCTACACCTTC.

This clone was counted once. This rearrangement joins TRBV30 to TRBJ1-4; 11 positions agree with TRBD1. J was trimmed by 2 bases and V by 1 base; bases with no gene match: 3. The CDR3 totals 16 residues. CDR1 and CDR2 from the germline V gene are GTSNPN and SVGIG (reference sequence). The CDR3 loop reads CAWSADRGQTNEKLFF. CDR3 bases: TGTGCCTGGAGTGCGGACAGGGGGCAGACTAATGAAAAACTGTTTTTT. Drawing the rest from reference TRBV30 and TRBJ1-4, the complete variable domain is SQTIHQWPATLVQPVGSPLSLECTVEGTSNPNLYWYRQAAGRGLQLLFYSVGIGQISSEVPQNLSASRPQDRQFILSSKKLLLSDSGFYLCAWSADRGQTNEKLFFGSGTQLSVL.

J is TRBJ2-7 and V is TRBV19; TRBD1 matches at 10 bases. The CDR3 totals 14 residues. The germline V gene has CDR1 LNHDA and CDR2 SQIVND (reference sequence). V was pared by 4 bases and J by 7 bases, with 7 bases of the junction left unmatched. The CDR3 here is CASSSPGTGEEQYF. CDR3 DNA sequence: TGTGCCAGTAGTAGCCCCGGGACAGGGGAAGAGCAGTACTTC.

The rearrangement links TRBV19 to TRBJ1-6; 7 nucleotides agree with TRBD1. The germline V gene encodes CDR1 LNHDA and CDR2 SQIVND (reference sequence). This CDR3 is built from 14 residues. V lost 5 bases to trimming and J lost 7 bases; unmatched junction nucleotides: 5. CDR3 nucleotides: TGTGCCAGTAGTGTCGGGACAGCCAATTCACCCCTCCACTTT. Amino acids: CASSVGTANSPLHF.

This clone was detected only once. The V gene is TRBV6-1, the J gene TRBJ2-7; 10 bases match TRBD1. The CDR3 totals 13 residues. V was clipped by 3 bases and J by 6 bases; unmatched bases: 2. The germline gives CDR1 MNHNS, CDR2 SASEGT. This CDR3 reads CASSEWDRGEQYF. In DNA form, the CDR3 reads TGTGCCAGCAGTGAGTGGGACAGGGGCGAGCAGTACTTC.

The J gene is TRBJ1-2, the V gene TRBV9; D is uncertain. The CDR3 has 11 amino acids. Germline values: CDR1 SGDLS, CDR2 YYNGEE. V was trimmed by 3 bases and J by 10 bases, leaving 10 bases between them. CDR3 in amino acids: CASSADGAYTF. In DNA, the CDR3 is TGTGCCAGCAGCGCAGACGGAGCCTACACCTTC.

This chain joins TRBV6-5 and TRBJ1-5; 9 bases match TRBD1. Germline V gene data show CDR1 as MNHEY and CDR2 as SVGAGI. V was pared by 7 bases and J by 2 bases, with 6 bases of the junction left unmatched. CDR3 length equals 15 residues. CDR3 sequence (DNA): TGTGCCAGCATCTGGGACAGGGAAGGCAATCAGCCCCAGCATTTT. Encoded protein: CASIWDREGNQPQHF.

V and J are TRBV27 and TRBJ1-5, with D possibly matching TRBD1 (5 bases). The V end lost 5 bases, the J end lost 3 bases, and 14 bases lay between the germline ends. CDR3 length: 15 amino acids. From germline, CDR1 is MNHEY and CDR2 SMNVEV (reference sequence). The CDR3 spells CASSPVTDNNQPQHF. For the CDR3, the DNA is TGTGCCAGCAGTCCAGTGACGGACAACAATCAGCCCCAGCATTTT.

The chain carries TRBV19 and TRBJ2-7; 7 nucleotides line up with TRBD2. J gave up 5 bases and V 5 bases, and 9 bases lay outside the gene matches. Germline-derived CDR1 and CDR2 are LNHDA and SQIVND (reference sequence). The CDR3 runs to 14 residues. CDR3: CASSSGTTWNEQYF. CDR3 coding DNA: TGTGCCAGTAGTTCAGGGACTACTTGGAACGAGCAGTACTTC.

The chain employs TRBV7-2 and TRBJ2-2; 13 nucleotides align to TRBD2. The CDR3 consists of 17 residues. V gave up 5 bases and J gave up 7 bases; unmatched junction bases: 10. CDR1 SGHTA and CDR2 FQGNSA come from the germline V gene. The chain's CDR3 is CASSPDGLAGEVGELFF. In DNA form, the CDR3 reads TGTGCCAGCAGCCCTGACGGACTAGCGGGAGAAGTCGGGGAGCTGTTTTTT.

The chain uses TRBV9 and TRBJ1-6, with D uncertain. The CDR3 extends over 15 amino acids. Germline V gives CDR1 SGDLS, CDR2 YYNGEE. Trimming took off 4 bases at V and 10 bases at J, with 18 bases between the two ends. The DNA for the CDR3 is TGTGCCAGCAGCCCCCGTGGGTCGGCGGGGTCACCCCTCCACTTT. It is translated as CASSPRGSAGSPLHF.

The chain couples TRBV28 to TRBJ2-7, with a weak D call TRBD1 (5 bases). The germline V gene encodes CDR1 MDHEN and CDR2 SYDVKM. Trimming removed 5 bases from V and 0 bases from J, with 14 bases in between. The CDR3 length is 15 residues. This CDR3 is CASSRLLGVSYEQYF. The CDR3 DNA reads as TGTGCCAGCAGTCGCCTGCTAGGGGTCTCCTACGAGCAGTACTTC.

This clone is a singleton in its sample. The chain combines TRBV6-5 with TRBJ1-6, with TRBD1 as a possible D gene (6 bases). CDR1 is MNHEY and CDR2 is SVGAGI in the germline V gene. V lost 6 bases and J lost 6, with 12 bases in between. The CDR3 length is 14 residues. The CDR3 loop reads CASRYDRPNSPLHF. The CDR3 nucleotides read TGTGCCAGCAGATATGACAGGCCTAATTCACCCCTCCACTTT.

This clone was recorded many times. This sequence joins TRBV27 and TRBJ2-7; no firm D call. V lost 3 bases, J lost 1 base, and 10 bases lay in between. Germline CDR1 reads MNHEY; CDR2 reads SMNVEV (reference sequence). The CDR3 extends over 14 amino acids. DNA of the CDR3: TGTGCCAGCAGTTTTTCCCCAGTTTCCTACGAGCAGTACTTC. Its protein product is CASSFSPVSYEQYF.